This record concerns one T cell receptor (beta chain) sequence. Its cognate antigen is unknown. Expansion of antigen-specific CD4+ T cells with viral peptide pools was carried out by the ViraFEST assay before sequencing. CD4+ T cell isolation took place after less than 13 days of culture. A density of roughly 2 million PBMC per well was used; these cells were cultured with approximately 10 IU/ml IL-2 and approximately 9.4 ug/ml peptides. The source of the sample is a study of vaccination effects on CD4 cells after COVID-19. Overall study: Participants received two doses of either the BNT162b2 or mRNA-1273 vaccine.

In germline, CDR1 is SGHRS, CDR2 YFSETQ. This CDR3 comprises 14 residues. The V gene end was trimmed by 4 bases and the J gene end by 3 bases; junction bases not matched to a gene: 6. Sequenced by immunoSEQ multiplex PCR; TCRdb stores in-frame clones only, minus some. The sample has tens of thousands of clones, roughly 80% seen once; the top ten hold approximately 1.7%. The origin of this receptor is a human donor who received a COVID-19 vaccine. The material was CD4+ T cells from PBMCs cultured with HCoV-229E spike peptides, obtained before COVID-19 vaccination. The chain has TRBV5-1 and TRBJ2-5; 7 bases line up with TRBD1. Here the CDR3 DNA reads TGCGCCAGCAGCCCCGGGACAGCAGAAGAGACCCAGTACTTC. Encoded protein: CASSPGTAEETQYF.